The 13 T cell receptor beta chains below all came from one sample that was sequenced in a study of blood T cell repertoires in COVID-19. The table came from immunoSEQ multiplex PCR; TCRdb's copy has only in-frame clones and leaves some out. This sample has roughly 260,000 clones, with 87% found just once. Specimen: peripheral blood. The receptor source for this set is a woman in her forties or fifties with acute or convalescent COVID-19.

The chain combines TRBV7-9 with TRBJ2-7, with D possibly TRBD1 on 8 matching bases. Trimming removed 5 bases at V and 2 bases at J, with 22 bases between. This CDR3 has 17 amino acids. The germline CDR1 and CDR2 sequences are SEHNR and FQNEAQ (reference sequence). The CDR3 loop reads CASSHRGKLAKAYEQYF. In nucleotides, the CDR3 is TGTGCCAGCAGCCACAGGGGGAAACTAGCGAAGGCCTACGAGCAGTACTTC.

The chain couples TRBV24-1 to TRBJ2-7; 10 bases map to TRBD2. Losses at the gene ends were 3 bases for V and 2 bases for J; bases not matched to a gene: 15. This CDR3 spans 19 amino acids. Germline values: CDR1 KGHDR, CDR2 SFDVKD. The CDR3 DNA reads TGTGCCACCAGTGATGCCGGTGGTAGCGGGAGGTTTATCCCCTACGAGCAGTACTTC. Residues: CATSDAGGSGRFIPYEQYF.

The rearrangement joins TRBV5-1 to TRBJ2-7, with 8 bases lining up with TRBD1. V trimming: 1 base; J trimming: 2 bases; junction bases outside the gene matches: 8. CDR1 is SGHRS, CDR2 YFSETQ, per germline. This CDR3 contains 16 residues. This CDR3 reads CASSLSDRGGTYEQYF. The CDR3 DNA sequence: TGCGCCAGCAGCTTGTCCGACAGGGGAGGAACCTACGAGCAGTACTTC.

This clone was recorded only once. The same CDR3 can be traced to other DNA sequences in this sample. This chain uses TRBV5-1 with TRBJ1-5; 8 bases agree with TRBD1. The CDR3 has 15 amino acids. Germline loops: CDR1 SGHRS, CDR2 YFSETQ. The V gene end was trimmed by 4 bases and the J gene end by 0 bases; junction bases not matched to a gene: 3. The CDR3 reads CASSLGQGSNQPQHF. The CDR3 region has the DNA TGCGCCAGCAGCCTTGGACAGGGTAGCAATCAGCCCCAGCATTTT.

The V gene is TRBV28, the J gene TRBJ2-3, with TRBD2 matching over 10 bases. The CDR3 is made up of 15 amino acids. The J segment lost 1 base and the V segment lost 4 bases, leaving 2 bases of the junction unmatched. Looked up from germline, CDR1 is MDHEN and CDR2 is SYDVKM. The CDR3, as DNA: TGTGCCAGCAGTTGGACTAGCGGACGCACAGATACGCAGTATTTT. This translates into CASSWTSGRTDTQYF.

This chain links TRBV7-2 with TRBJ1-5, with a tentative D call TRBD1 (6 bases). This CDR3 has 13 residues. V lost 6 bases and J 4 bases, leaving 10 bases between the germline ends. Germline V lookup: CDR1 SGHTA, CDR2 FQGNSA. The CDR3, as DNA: TGTGCCAGCAGACCAACAGGGAATCAGCCCCAGCATTTT. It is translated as CASRPTGNQPQHF. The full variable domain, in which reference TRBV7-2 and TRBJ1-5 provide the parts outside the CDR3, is GAGVSQSPSNKVTEKGKDVELRCDPISGHTALYWYRQSLGQGLEFLIYFQGNSAPDKSGLPSDRFSAERTGGSVSTLTIQRTQQEDSAVYLCASRPTGNQPQHFGDGTRLSIL.

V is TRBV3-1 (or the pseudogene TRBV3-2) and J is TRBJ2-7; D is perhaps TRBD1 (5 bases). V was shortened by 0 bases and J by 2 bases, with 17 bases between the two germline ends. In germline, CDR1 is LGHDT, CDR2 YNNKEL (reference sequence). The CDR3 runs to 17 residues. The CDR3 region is CASSQDTVWGTPYEQYF. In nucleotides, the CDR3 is TGTGCCAGCAGCCAAGATACTGTCTGGGGCACGCCCTACGAGCAGTACTTC.

The CDR3 bases are TGTGCCAGCAGTTTACAGCCTCAGGGGAGCTATGGCTACACCTTC. It yields the protein CASSLQPQGSYGYTF. The chain links TRBV27 to TRBJ1-2; D perhaps matches TRBD1 (6 bases). Per germline, CDR1 MNHEY and CDR2 SMNVEV (reference sequence). V lost 2 bases and J 4 bases, leaving 14 bases between the germline ends. This CDR3 comprises 15 residues.

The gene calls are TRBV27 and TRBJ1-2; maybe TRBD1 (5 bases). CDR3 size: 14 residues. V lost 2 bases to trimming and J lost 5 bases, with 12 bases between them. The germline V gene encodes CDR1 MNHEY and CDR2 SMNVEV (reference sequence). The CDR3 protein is CASSLGQGGYGYTF. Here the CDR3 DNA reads TGTGCCAGCAGTTTAGGTCAGGGAGGATATGGCTACACCTTC.

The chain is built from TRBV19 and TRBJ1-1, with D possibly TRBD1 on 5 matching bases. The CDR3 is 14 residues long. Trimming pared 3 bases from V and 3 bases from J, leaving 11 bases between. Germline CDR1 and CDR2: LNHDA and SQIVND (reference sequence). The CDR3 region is CASSISTADTEAFF. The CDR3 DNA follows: TGTGCCAGTAGTATCTCGACAGCTGACACTGAAGCTTTCTTT.

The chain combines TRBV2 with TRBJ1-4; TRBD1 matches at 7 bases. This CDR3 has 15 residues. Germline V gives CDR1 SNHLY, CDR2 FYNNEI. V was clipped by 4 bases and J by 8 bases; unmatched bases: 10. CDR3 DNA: TGTGCCAGCAGTGGAATGGACAGGTGGGGCGAAAAACTGTTTTTT. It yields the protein CASSGMDRWGEKLFF.

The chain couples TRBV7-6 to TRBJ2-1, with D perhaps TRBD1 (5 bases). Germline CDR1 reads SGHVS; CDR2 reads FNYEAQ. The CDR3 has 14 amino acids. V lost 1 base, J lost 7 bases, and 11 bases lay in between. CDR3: CASSLVGAGNEQFF. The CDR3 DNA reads TGTGCCAGCAGCTTAGTTGGGGCTGGAAATGAGCAGTTCTTC.

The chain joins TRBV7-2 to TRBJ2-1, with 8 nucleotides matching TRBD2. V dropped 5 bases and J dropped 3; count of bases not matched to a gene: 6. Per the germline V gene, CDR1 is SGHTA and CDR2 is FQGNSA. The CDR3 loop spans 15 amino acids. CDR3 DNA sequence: TGTGCCAGCAGCCCTAAAGCGGGAGTCTACAATGAGCAGTTCTTC. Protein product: CASSPKAGVYNEQFF.